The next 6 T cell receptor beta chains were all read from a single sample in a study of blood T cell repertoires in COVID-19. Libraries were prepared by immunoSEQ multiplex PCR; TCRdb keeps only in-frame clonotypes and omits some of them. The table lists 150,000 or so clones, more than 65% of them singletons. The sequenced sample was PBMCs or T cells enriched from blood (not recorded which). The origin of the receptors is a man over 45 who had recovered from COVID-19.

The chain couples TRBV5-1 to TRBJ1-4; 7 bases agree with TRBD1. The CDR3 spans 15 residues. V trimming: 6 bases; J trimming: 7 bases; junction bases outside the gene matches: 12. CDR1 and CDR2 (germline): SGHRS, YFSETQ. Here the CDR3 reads CASTSGGRSGEKLFF. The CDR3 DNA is TGCGCCAGCACCTCAGGGGGACGTAGTGGTGAAAAACTGTTTTTT.

CDR3 loop: CASRLAGVVYEQYF. DNA of the CDR3: TGTGCTAGTAGGCTAGCGGGGGTCGTTTACGAGCAGTACTTC. The rearrangement joins TRBV12-5 to TRBJ2-7; the match to TRBD2 covers 10 bases. Germline-derived CDR1 and CDR2 are LGHNT and FRNRAP. The J segment lost 4 bases and the V segment lost 8 bases, leaving 8 bases of the junction unmatched. The CDR3 runs 14 residues.

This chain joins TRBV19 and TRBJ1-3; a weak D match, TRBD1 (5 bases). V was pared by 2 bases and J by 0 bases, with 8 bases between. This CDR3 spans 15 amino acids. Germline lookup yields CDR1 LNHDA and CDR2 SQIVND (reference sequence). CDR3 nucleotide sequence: TGTGCCAGTAGTATATCAGGGCTCTCTGGAAACACCATATATTTT. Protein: CASSISGLSGNTIYF.

The DNA for the CDR3 is TGTGCCAGCAGTACCTCCGGGACACTTGAGCAGTTCTTC. This gives the protein CASSTSGTLEQFF. The gene calls are TRBV12-3 or TRBV12-4 and TRBJ2-1, with D possibly being TRBD1 (6 bases). Between the trimmed V and J ends, which lost 5 bases and 9 bases, there was a span of 14 bases. The length of the CDR3 is 13 residues.

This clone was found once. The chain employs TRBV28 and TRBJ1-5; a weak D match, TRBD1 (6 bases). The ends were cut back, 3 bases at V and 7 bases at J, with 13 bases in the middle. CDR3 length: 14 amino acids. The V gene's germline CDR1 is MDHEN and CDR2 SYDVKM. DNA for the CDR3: TGTGCCAGCAGTTTGATGGGGGGGGGCCAGCCCCAGCATTTT. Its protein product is CASSLMGGGQPQHF.

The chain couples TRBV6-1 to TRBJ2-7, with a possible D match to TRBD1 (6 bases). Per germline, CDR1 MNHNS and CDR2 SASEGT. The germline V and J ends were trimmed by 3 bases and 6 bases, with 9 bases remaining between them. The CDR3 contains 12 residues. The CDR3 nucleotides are TGTGCCAGCAGTGAGCAGGGGAGCGAGCAGTACTTC. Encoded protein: CASSEQGSEQYF.